The 5 T cell receptor beta chains below were found in one sample sequenced in a study of blood T cell repertoires in COVID-19. Profiling relied on immunoSEQ multiplex PCR, and the TCRdb table lists in-frame clones only, not all of them. The table lists approximately 70,000 clones, around four fifths of them singletons. Sequencing input: peripheral blood. The source is a man aged 60 to 69 with COVID-19, enrolled during active disease.

DNA for the CDR3: TGTGCCAGCAGCCCTGAGATAGCGAACACCGGGGAGCTGTTTTTT. This gives the protein CASSPEIANTGELFF. This chain uses TRBV13 with TRBJ2-2; D remains unclear. From germline, CDR1 is PRHDT and CDR2 FYEKMQ (reference sequence). This CDR3 has 15 amino acids. V dropped 5 bases and J dropped 0 bases, with 10 bases sitting between them. Filled out from reference TRBV13 and TRBJ2-2, the complete variable domain reads AAGVIQSPRHLIKEKRETATLKCYPIPRHDTVYWYQQGPGQDPQFLISFYEKMQSDKGSIPDRFSAQQFSDYHSELNMSSLELGDSALYFCASSPEIANTGELFFGEGSRLTVL.

The chain combines TRBV14 with TRBJ2-5; TRBD2 agrees at 8 bases. J was trimmed by 4 bases and V by 3 bases; bases with no gene match: 4. This CDR3 comprises 14 residues. Germline-derived CDR1 and CDR2 are SGHDN and FVKESK. As DNA, the CDR3 is TGTGCCAGCAGCCACCTCAGCGGGAGAGAGACCCAGTACTTC. The encoded protein is CASSHLSGRETQYF.

The V and J genes are TRBV3-1 (or the pseudogene TRBV3-2) and TRBJ2-1; 10 positions agree with TRBD2. The germline CDR1 and CDR2 sequences are LGHDT and YNNKEL (reference sequence). V shed 2 bases, J shed 4 bases, and the junction held 5 bases outside the gene matches. The CDR3 loop spans 16 amino acids. CDR3 residues: CASSQLAGEIYNEQFF. In DNA, the CDR3 is TGTGCCAGCAGCCAACTAGCGGGGGAGATATACAATGAGCAGTTCTTC.

The V and J genes are TRBV6-5 and TRBJ1-5; D may be TRBD1 (6 bases). Germline CDR1 is MNHEY and CDR2 is SVGAGI. The V end was cut by 5 bases, the J end by 0 bases, with 11 bases between. The CDR3 spans 15 residues. This chain's CDR3 is CASSQRGHSNQPQHF. In DNA, the CDR3 is TGTGCCAGCAGTCAACGGGGACATAGCAATCAGCCCCAGCATTTT.

This clone occurred once. The V gene is TRBV11-2, the J gene TRBJ2-3; D possibly corresponds to TRBD2 (5 bases). V gave up 5 bases and J gave up 9 bases, with 12 bases separating them. This CDR3 has 12 amino acids. The germline CDR1 and CDR2 sequences are SGHAT and FQNNGV. The CDR3 loop reads CASSDESGTQYF. CDR3 DNA sequence: TGTGCCAGCAGCGACGAGTCGGGGACGCAGTATTTT.